These 20 T cell receptor beta chains originate from one sample sequenced in a study of PD-1 blockade in mismatch repair-deficient tumors. TCRdb keeps only in-frame clones here, not all; method: immunoSEQ multiplex PCR. The table shows about 60,000 clones, with around 88% occurring only once. Sequenced material: peripheral blood, taken 52 weeks after starting pembrolizumab. These receptors came from an adult with mismatch repair-deficient cancer.

This chain links TRBV5-6 with TRBJ2-1; possibly TRBD1 for D (6 bases). The germline CDR1 and CDR2 sequences are SGHDT and YYEEEE. Trimming left V 1 base short and J 4 bases short, with 12 bases between. This CDR3 is built from 15 residues. DNA for the CDR3: TGTGCCAGCAGCTTGTCTGGGACACCGTACAATGAGCAGTTCTTC. Residues: CASSLSGTPYNEQFF.

The J gene is TRBJ1-1, the V gene TRBV19, with 10 bases aligning to TRBD1. Germline CDR1 is LNHDA and CDR2 is SQIVND (reference sequence). The CDR3 extends over 16 amino acids. Trimming at V came to 5 bases and at J to 0 bases, leaving 6 bases not matched to a gene. CDR3 sequence: CASSRGQGTLNTEAFF. In DNA form, the CDR3 reads TGTGCCAGTAGTCGGGGACAGGGGACACTGAACACTGAAGCTTTCTTT.

V usage is TRBV4-1 and J usage is TRBJ2-6; 7 bases map to TRBD2. The CDR3 covers 18 residues. V lost 1 base, J lost 0 bases, and 6 bases stayed unmatched. CDR1 MGHRA and CDR2 YSYEKL come from the germline V gene. DNA for the CDR3: TGCGCCAGCAGCCAAGTTCAGGGAGGGGCCTCTGGGGCCAACGTCCTGACTTTC. This translates into CASSQVQGGASGANVLTF.

This clone was recorded once. The chain links TRBV6-6 to TRBJ1-2; 7 nucleotides match TRBD1. The CDR3 totals 15 residues. V gave up 7 bases and J gave up 0 bases; unmatched junction bases: 8. Germline V gene sequence: CDR1 MNHNY, CDR2 SVGAGI (reference sequence). CDR3: CASNARGTANYGYTF. CDR3 in DNA: TGTGCCAGCAACGCCCGGGGGACAGCTAACTATGGCTACACCTTC.

V and J are TRBV5-1 and TRBJ2-1; the D is unclear. V lost 4 bases and J 3 bases, leaving 20 bases between the germline ends. Germline V gene lookup returns CDR1 SGHRS and CDR2 YFSETQ. The CDR3 loop spans 17 amino acids. The CDR3 is CASSANLSRSYYNEQFF. CDR3 bases: TGCGCCAGCAGCGCAAACCTTTCGCGCTCCTACTACAATGAGCAGTTCTTC. Full variable domain (missing parts from reference TRBV5-1 and TRBJ2-1): KAGVTQTPRYLIKTRGQQVTLSCSPISGHRSVSWYQQTPGQGLQFLFEYFSETQRNKGNFPGRFSGRQFSNSRSEMNVSTLELGDSALYLCASSANLSRSYYNEQFFGPGTRLTVL.

In this sample, this clone turned up a few times. This chain joins TRBV11-1 and TRBJ1-4; perhaps TRBD1 as D (6 bases). Looked up from germline, CDR1 is SGHAT and CDR2 is FQDESV (reference sequence). This CDR3 contains 14 residues. V gave up 5 bases and J gave up 7 bases, with 14 bases separating them. CDR3 bases: TGTGCCAGCAGCCCGACAGGTTTTGGTGAAAAACTGTTTTTT. Protein sequence: CASSPTGFGEKLFF.

The V and J genes are TRBV30 and TRBJ2-6; D might be TRBD1 (6 bases). Trimming pared 5 bases from V and 2 bases from J, leaving 10 bases between. Germline V gene sequence: CDR1 GTSNPN, CDR2 SVGIG (reference sequence). There are 14 residues in the CDR3. The CDR3 DNA reads as TGTGCCTGGTATCACAGGGCTGGGGCCAACGTCCTGACTTTC. Its protein product is CAWYHRAGANVLTF. Based on the CDR3 plus reference TRBV30 and TRBJ2-6, the full variable domain is SQTIHQWPATLVQPVGSPLSLECTVEGTSNPNLYWYRQAAGRGLQLLFYSVGIGQISSEVPQNLSASRPQDRQFILSSKKLLLSDSGFYLCAWYHRAGANVLTFGAGSRLTVL.

The chain links TRBV25-1 to TRBJ2-1; 7 bases are shared with TRBD1. The V gene end was trimmed by 7 bases and the J gene end by 3 bases; junction bases not matched to a gene: 12. The CDR3 has 16 amino acids. Germline V CDR1 and CDR2: MGHDK, SYGVNS. CDR3 in amino acids: CASTKTRAGGYNEQFF. The CDR3 DNA reads as TGTGCCAGCACCAAAACTAGGGCAGGGGGCTACAATGAGCAGTTCTTC. Based on the CDR3 plus reference TRBV25-1 and TRBJ2-1, the full variable domain is EADIYQTPRYLVIGTGKKITLECSQTMGHDKMYWYQQDPGMELHLIHYSYGVNSTEKGDLSSESTVSRIRTEHFPLTLESARPSHTSQYLCASTKTRAGGYNEQFFGPGTRLTVL.

This chain joins TRBV2 and TRBJ2-2; 8 bases are a match to TRBD2. The CDR3 consists of 16 residues. Trimming cost V 4 bases and J 0 bases; bases outside gene matches: 4. Germline V gives CDR1 SNHLY, CDR2 FYNNEI. Here the CDR3 reads CASSVTGLANTGELFF. CDR3 nucleotides: TGTGCCAGCAGTGTAACGGGACTAGCGAACACCGGGGAGCTGTTTTTT.

As for this clone: This specimen includes other DNA sequences encoding the same CDR3. The V gene is TRBV5-1, the J gene TRBJ2-7; tentatively, D is TRBD1 (5 bases). CDR1 is SGHRS, CDR2 YFSETQ, per germline. V was cut by 0 bases and J by 3 bases, with 7 bases left in between. The CDR3 has 13 amino acids. The CDR3 region is CASSLVQGYEQYF. CDR3 DNA: TGCGCCAGCAGCTTGGTGCAGGGCTACGAGCAGTACTTC.

V gene TRBV5-1 combines with J gene TRBJ2-7; D might be TRBD1 or TRBD2, each matching 5 bases. Germline loops: CDR1 SGHRS, CDR2 YFSETQ. The CDR3 has 13 residues. Between the trimmed V and J ends, which lost 4 bases and 3 bases, there was a span of 11 bases. In nucleotides, the CDR3 is TGCGCCAGCAGCCCGGGACCTAGCTACGAGCAGTACTTC. It translates to CASSPGPSYEQYF.

The chain combines TRBV10-3 with TRBJ2-2, with 10 bases lining up with TRBD2. The V gene end was trimmed by 7 bases and the J gene end by 7 bases; junction bases not matched to a gene: 3. The CDR3 has 13 residues. The germline V gene has CDR1 ENHRY and CDR2 SYGVKD. CDR3 in DNA: TGTGCCATCAAGCGGGAGGGCCACGGGGAGCTGTTTTTT. It is translated as CAIKREGHGELFF.

The rearrangement links TRBV5-1 to TRBJ1-1, with unresolved D. This CDR3 has 14 amino acids. CDR1 is SGHRS and CDR2 is YFSETQ in the germline V gene. Trimming cost V 0 bases and J 4 bases, with 10 bases left between them. The DNA for the CDR3 is TGCGCCAGCAGCTTGGCCGGAACGGGCACTGAAGCTTTCTTT. Translating gives CASSLAGTGTEAFF.

The gene calls are TRBV27 and TRBJ2-5; D not resolved. This CDR3 has 14 residues. Trimming removed 1 base at V and 4 bases at J, with 10 bases between. The germline V gene has CDR1 MNHEY and CDR2 SMNVEV (reference sequence). The CDR3, as DNA: TGTGCCAGCAGTTTATTAAGGGCCGGAGAGACCCAGTACTTC. Amino acids: CASSLLRAGETQYF.

The chain carries TRBV9 and TRBJ2-7; tentative D call: TRBD2 (6 bases). This CDR3 region has 13 residues. Germline lookup yields CDR1 SGDLS and CDR2 YYNGEE. V lost 3 bases and J lost 7, with 14 bases in between. DNA of the CDR3: TGTGCCAGCAGCGGCCCGACTGGGAGGGAGCAGTACTTC. Its protein product is CASSGPTGREQYF.

In this sample, this clone turned up once. The genes are TRBV4-3 and TRBJ2-7; tentatively, D is TRBD1 (6 bases). The V gene lost 0 bases and the J gene lost 1 base, with 10 bases spanning the gap. The germline CDR1 and CDR2 sequences are LGHNA and YSLEER. The CDR3 consists of 15 residues. The CDR3 region has the DNA TGCGCCAGCAGCCAAGAAACAGGGAAGTCCTACGAGCAGTACTTC. Translation gives CASSQETGKSYEQYF.

This chain connects TRBV7-9 to TRBJ1-5, with TRBD1 identical over 7 bases. The CDR3 is 16 amino acids. The germline V gene encodes CDR1 SEHNR and CDR2 FQNEAQ (reference sequence). V trimming: 1 base; J trimming: 4 bases; junction bases outside the gene matches: 7. The CDR3: CASSLETGMVNQPQHF. Here the CDR3 DNA reads TGTGCCAGCAGCTTAGAGACAGGGATGGTAAATCAGCCCCAGCATTTT.

The chain joins TRBV11-1 to TRBJ1-2; no firm D call. The V end lost 5 bases, the J end lost 8 bases, and 12 bases lay between the germline ends. CDR3 size: 12 residues. The germline V gene encodes CDR1 SGHAT and CDR2 FQDESV (reference sequence). CDR3 region: CASSRTSGGYTF. The DNA of the CDR3 is TGTGCCAGCAGCCGAACAAGTGGCGGCTACACCTTC.

The chain is built from TRBV10-3 and TRBJ2-5; no firm D call. V was cut by 6 bases and J by 2 bases, with 10 bases left in between. The CDR3 is made up of 13 amino acids. Per germline, CDR1 ENHRY and CDR2 SYGVKD. The CDR3 sequence is CAIRDLSQETQYF. CDR3 sequence (DNA): TGTGCCATCAGAGACTTGAGTCAAGAGACCCAGTACTTC.

V usage is TRBV6-5 and J usage is TRBJ1-1; D gene unclear. CDR3 length: 14 amino acids. Looked up from germline, CDR1 is MNHEY and CDR2 is SVGAGI. V lost 0 bases, J lost 0 bases, and 5 bases lay in between. DNA of the CDR3: TGTGCCAGCAGTTACTCCAGCATGAACACTGAAGCTTTCTTT. It specifies CASSYSSMNTEAFF.